Listed below are T cell receptor beta chains from one sample, sequenced in a study of T cells after yellow fever vaccination. TCRdb redid the calling of the 5' RACE reads with MiXCR, one entry per CDR3 protein. This sample has under 300,000 distinct CDR3 sequences, with 6.9% found just once. Sequencing used CD4+ T cells sorted from PBMCs, obtained 15 days after the yellow fever booster vaccination. These receptors all stem from a man aged 25-45 years who received the YFV17D yellow fever vaccine. Each CDR3 is given with its conserved first and last residue. Fields, in order: D gene, J gene, V gene, clone size, CDR3 DNA, CDR3 protein. D genes are given only for firm matches. The size field is filled for only some rows; it gives once, few, many or a size class.

D: TRBD1
J: TRBJ1-5
V: TRBV7-2
size: many
DNA: TGTGCCAGCAGCCCCGGGACAGTTCGTCAGCCCCAGCATTTT
CDR3: CASSPGTVRQPQHF

D: .
J: TRBJ2-7
V: TRBV20-1
size: .
DNA: TGCAGTGCCTACAGGGTCCCCTACGAGCAGTACTTC
CDR3: CSAYRVPYEQYF

D: .
J: TRBJ2-7
V: TRBV20-1
size: many
DNA: TGCAGTGCTAGAGATCTGGACTCCTACGAGCAGTACTTC
CDR3: CSARDLDSYEQYF

D: TRBD1
J: TRBJ1-5
V: TRBV18
size: few
DNA: TGTGCCAGCTCAACAGGGGGCCTTCAGCCCCAGCATTTT
CDR3: CASSTGGLQPQHF

D: TRBD2
J: TRBJ2-4
V: TRBV29-1
size: few
DNA: TGCAGCGTACTAATCCCGGGACTAGCGGATAAAAACATTCAGTACTTC
CDR3: CSVLIPGLADKNIQYF

D: TRBD1
J: TRBJ2-1
V: TRBV18
size: many
DNA: TGTGCCAGCTCACCGGGACAGGGCTATGAGCAGTTCTTC
CDR3: CASSPGQGYEQFF

D: .
J: TRBJ1-5
V: TRBV7-9
size: few
DNA: TGTGCCAGCAGCTTAGGACAGCCAGGTAACAATCAGCCCCAGCATTTT
CDR3: CASSLGQPGNNQPQHF

D: TRBD1
J: TRBJ2-3
V: TRBV28
size: many
DNA: TGTGCCAGCACCTCGGGACAGGGTACAGATACGCAGTATTTT
CDR3: CASTSGQGTDTQYF

D: .
J: TRBJ2-2
V: TRBV20-1
size: many
DNA: TGCAGTGCTAGAGATCTGGCATCGAACACCGGGGAGCTGTTTTTT
CDR3: CSARDLASNTGELFF

D: TRBD2
J: TRBJ2-3
V: TRBV6-2/TRBV6-3
size: few
DNA: TGTGCCAGCAGTTACCGGACTAGCGGGAGAGAGGGGCCTAGCACAGATACGCAGTATTTT
CDR3: CASSYRTSGREGPSTDTQYF